The sequence of this T cell receptor (beta chain) was determined in a study of T cell repertoires in cytomegalovirus infection. This clonotype was counted only a few times. As yet, its antigen is unknown. TCRdb fed the reads into MiXCR, producing one record per CDR3 protein. The table shows approximately 500,000 distinct CDR3 sequences, with 26% occurring only once. Regarding the study as a whole: CMV-specific HLA-C-restricted TCR beta clonotypes dominated the ex vivo response.

Germline values: CDR1 SNHLY, CDR2 FYNNEI. The CDR3 extends over 15 amino acids. The V end lost 3 bases, the J end lost 4 bases, and 15 bases lay between the germline ends. V gene TRBV2 combines with J gene TRBJ2-5; D not resolved. The sample was PBMCs. This sequence was found in a human donor in good health (CMV status not recorded). Some clones in this sample may be carry-over from other donors' samples. Here the CDR3 reads CASSDSPVMGETQYF. The CDR3, as DNA: TGTGCCAGCAGTGATAGCCCCGTGATGGGAGAGACCCAGTACTTC.